Below, 25 T cell receptor beta chains from the same sample are listed, as sequenced in a study of blood T cell repertoires in COVID-19. Sequenced by immunoSEQ multiplex PCR; TCRdb stores in-frame clones only, minus some. Here the sample spans roughly 73,000 clones, around three quarters being singletons. Sequenced material: peripheral blood. These receptors were collected from a human donor in a cohort sampled during active COVID-19.

V gene TRBV7-9 combines with J gene TRBJ2-3; 11 bases map to TRBD2. Trimming cost V 6 bases and J 2 bases; bases outside gene matches: 1. The CDR3 extends over 14 amino acids. Germline CDR1 is SEHNR and CDR2 is FQNEAQ (reference sequence). The CDR3 region has the DNA TGTGCCAGCAGGGGACTAGCGGACACAGATACGCAGTATTTT. Translated, it gives CASRGLADTDTQYF.

CDR3 in DNA: TGTGCCAGCAAACGCGGGGGCGCTGTCTCCAATGAGCAGTTCTTC. Amino acids: CASKRGGAVSNEQFF. The chain uses TRBV2 and TRBJ2-1; a weak D match, TRBD2 (7 bases). The CDR3 has 15 residues. Trimming pared 7 bases from V and 6 bases from J, leaving 19 bases between. CDR1 and CDR2 (germline): SNHLY, FYNNEI.

This clone was detected once. V usage is TRBV4-1 and J usage is TRBJ2-1; TRBD2 might be the D (5 bases). Germline loops: CDR1 MGHRA, CDR2 YSYEKL. Trimming shortened V by 4 bases and J by 0 bases, and 13 bases separated the two germline ends. This CDR3 is built from 16 residues. CDR3 loop: CASSLEAGASYNEQFF. CDR3 sequence (DNA): TGCGCCAGCAGCCTAGAGGCGGGCGCCTCCTACAATGAGCAGTTCTTC.

The table lists this clone with a count of one. This chain uses TRBV18 with TRBJ2-4; 10 bases fit TRBD1. J was trimmed by 5 bases and V by 2 bases; bases with no gene match: 6. Germline V gene sequence: CDR1 KGHSH, CDR2 LQKENI. The CDR3 runs to 16 residues. The CDR3 here is CASSPGIGQGENIQYF. In DNA, the CDR3 is TGTGCCAGCTCACCAGGGATAGGACAGGGGGAAAACATTCAGTACTTC.

This clone was observed a handful of times. The chain carries TRBV7-9 and TRBJ2-7, with D unclear. In germline, CDR1 is SEHNR, CDR2 FQNEAQ (reference sequence). V lost 1 base and J 2 bases, leaving 9 bases between the germline ends. This CDR3 is built from 14 residues. CDR3 bases: TGTGCCAGCAGCTTAGTTTCAGGAACCTACGAGCAGTACTTC. Its protein product is CASSLVSGTYEQYF.

This clone was recorded a few times. Other DNA variants within this sample encode the same CDR3. The chain has TRBV30 and TRBJ2-7; no clear D. CDR1 is GTSNPN and CDR2 is SVGIG in the germline V gene (reference sequence). The CDR3 spans 13 residues. Between the trimmed V and J ends, which lost 1 base and 1 base, there was a span of 8 bases. CDR3 amino acids: CAWSGDNSYEQYF. CDR3 DNA: TGTGCCTGGAGTGGCGACAATTCCTACGAGCAGTACTTC.

The rearrangement links TRBV28 to TRBJ2-7; 9 nucleotides align to TRBD2. With V trimmed by 2 bases and J by 0 bases, 2 bases remained unmatched. Germline values: CDR1 MDHEN, CDR2 SYDVKM. CDR3 length equals 15 residues. CDR3 in DNA: TGTGCCAGCAGTTTACTAGCGGGAACCTCCTACGAGCAGTACTTC. Amino acids: CASSLLAGTSYEQYF.

The V call is TRBV15, the J call TRBJ1-6, with 10 bases lining up with TRBD1. The germline gives CDR1 LNHNV, CDR2 YYDKDF (reference sequence). There are 15 residues in the CDR3. After removal of 1 base from V and 7 bases from J, the junction contained 1 base not matched to a gene. CDR3 in amino acids: CATSRGDRGNSPLHF. For the CDR3, the DNA is TGTGCCACCAGCAGAGGGGACAGGGGCAATTCACCCCTCCACTTT.

The chain links TRBV27 to TRBJ2-5; D is possibly TRBD1 (6 bases). This CDR3 spans 17 amino acids. The germline V gene encodes CDR1 MNHEY and CDR2 SMNVEV (reference sequence). The V and J ends lost 5 bases and 0 bases respectively, with 19 bases between them. The DNA of the CDR3 is TGTGCCAGCAGTCCCCCAGGGGTGGCCCTATACCAAGAGACCCAGTACTTC. Amino acids: CASSPPGVALYQETQYF.

This clone turned up a few times. The rearrangement joins TRBV18 to TRBJ2-7, with D possibly TRBD1 on 5 matching bases. The ends were cut back, 6 bases at V and 1 base at J, with 10 bases in the middle. The length of the CDR3 is 13 residues. CDR1 KGHSH and CDR2 LQKENI come from the germline V gene. Here the CDR3 reads CASSPQGSYEQYF. Written as DNA, the CDR3 is TGTGCCAGCTCTCCGCAGGGTTCCTACGAGCAGTACTTC. Full variable domain (rest looked up from reference TRBV18 and TRBJ2-7): NAGVMQNPRHLVRRRGQEARLRCSPMKGHSHVYWYRQLPEEGLKFMVYLQKENIIDESGMPKERFSAEFPKEGPSILRIQQVVRGDSAAYFCASSPQGSYEQYFGPGTRLTVT.

The chain recombines TRBV21-1 with TRBJ2-3; TRBD1, as called in the table, went unchecked against the DNA. TRBV21-1 is termed a pseudogene. The CDR3 consists of 20 residues. The CDR3 nucleotides read TGTGCCAGCCCCAAGTTGGGGCTATATATTTCCTTCACTAGCACAGATACGCAGTATTTT. This translates into CASPKLGLYISFTSTDTQYF.

The V call is TRBV29-1, the J call TRBJ1-1, with 7 bases matching TRBD1. This CDR3 is built from 13 residues. The germline V gene has CDR1 SQVTM and CDR2 ANQGSEA. Trimming cost V 7 bases and J 0 bases; bases outside gene matches: 5. CDR3 sequence: CSASGQLNTEAFF. The CDR3 bases are TGCAGCGCCTCGGGACAGTTGAACACTGAAGCTTTCTTT.

Worth noting for this clone: Compared with germline, one end of the junction differs, possibly owing to a read error. The chain employs TRBV7-6 and TRBJ1-4, with D hard to call. CDR1 SGHVS and CDR2 FNYEAQ come from the germline V gene. The CDR3 contains 11 residues. The DNA of the CDR3 is TGTGCCAGCAGCTTAGATGAGAAACTGTTTTTT. It yields the protein CASSLDEKLFF.

The genes are TRBV14 and TRBJ1-2; D is possibly TRBD1 (6 bases). Trimming left V 6 bases short and J 3 bases short, with 11 bases between. This CDR3 comprises 13 residues. Germline CDR1 and CDR2: SGHDN and FVKESK. This chain's CDR3 is CASRMTGYYGYTF. DNA for the CDR3: TGTGCCAGCAGGATGACAGGCTACTATGGCTACACCTTC.

This chain uses TRBV19 with TRBJ1-1, with D maybe TRBD1 (6 bases). The CDR3 runs to 14 residues. Germline V gives CDR1 LNHDA, CDR2 SQIVND (reference sequence). V was trimmed by 4 bases and J by 3 bases, leaving 12 bases between them. The CDR3 sequence: CASSKDSGDTEAFF. The CDR3, as DNA: TGTGCCAGTAGTAAGGACAGTGGGGACACTGAAGCTTTCTTT.

This chain links TRBV4-1 with TRBJ2-5, with 15 bases that match TRBD2. The CDR3 spans 16 residues. J was trimmed by 3 bases and V by 3 bases; bases with no gene match: 2. Germline V gene lookup returns CDR1 MGHRA and CDR2 YSYEKL. The CDR3 spells CASSQRTSGREETQYF. In nucleotides, the CDR3 is TGCGCCAGCAGCCAGCGGACTAGCGGGAGGGAAGAGACCCAGTACTTC.

This chain links TRBV6-5 with TRBJ1-1, with a possible D match to TRBD1 (5 bases). The germline V and J ends were trimmed by 6 bases and 7 bases, with 9 bases remaining between them. There are 11 residues in the CDR3. The germline V gene has CDR1 MNHEY and CDR2 SVGAGI. CDR3 loop: CASRTQGEAFF. The CDR3 nucleotides read TGTGCCAGCAGAACCCAGGGTGAAGCTTTCTTT.

There are a few counts of this clone. This chain links TRBV5-5 with TRBJ1-1; the match to TRBD1 covers 12 bases. This CDR3 is 15 amino acids long. CDR1 SGHKS and CDR2 YYEKEE come from the germline V gene (reference sequence). Trimming at V came to 4 bases and at J to 7 bases, leaving 8 bases not matched to a gene. In nucleotides, the CDR3 is TGTGCCAGCAGCGGGAGGGACAGGGGGCGGGGTGAAGCTTTCTTT. It specifies CASSGRDRGRGEAFF.

The chain employs TRBV19 and TRBJ2-3, with D uncertain. Deletions cut 1 base from V and 2 bases from J, with 7 bases between. The germline V gene has CDR1 LNHDA and CDR2 SQIVND (reference sequence). This CDR3 has 14 amino acids. The chain's CDR3 is CASSIVADTDTQYF. The CDR3 DNA sequence: TGTGCCAGTAGTATAGTCGCAGACACAGATACGCAGTATTTT.

The chain employs TRBV10-1 and TRBJ2-4, with D possibly being TRBD2 (5 bases). V was shortened by 2 bases and J by 3 bases, with 11 bases between the two germline ends. The CDR3 runs 15 residues. CDR1 is WNHNN, CDR2 SYGVQD, per germline (reference sequence). CDR3 residues: CASSESLAGKNIQYF. In DNA form, the CDR3 reads TGCGCCAGCAGTGAGAGTCTAGCCGGCAAAAACATTCAGTACTTC.

The chain has TRBV5-1 and TRBJ2-3; D might be TRBD2 (5 bases). Germline V gives CDR1 SGHRS, CDR2 YFSETQ. Trimming cost V 2 bases and J 2 bases, with 15 bases left between them. The CDR3 has 16 amino acids. CDR3 DNA: TGCGCCAGCAGCTTCGTGAGAGCGGAGTTCACAGATACGCAGTATTTT. Its translation: CASSFVRAEFTDTQYF.

V usage is TRBV4-2 and J usage is TRBJ2-2; TRBD2 matches 10 bases. Germline lookup yields CDR1 LGHNA and CDR2 YNFKEQ. The V gene end was trimmed by 0 bases and the J gene end by 6 bases; junction bases not matched to a gene: 7. This CDR3 is 17 amino acids long. CDR3 nucleotides: TGTGCCAGCAGCCAAGATCTGAGCGGGAGGGTCTCCGGGGAGCTGTTTTTT. Protein sequence: CASSQDLSGRVSGELFF.

The rearrangement uses TRBV9 and TRBJ2-7; 16 positions match TRBD2. This CDR3 contains 16 residues. V shed 4 bases and J 4 bases; nucleotides not matched to a gene: 5. From germline, CDR1 is SGDLS and CDR2 YYNGEE. CDR3 protein: CASSPGTSGRAYEQYF. In nucleotides, the CDR3 is TGTGCCAGCAGCCCCGGGACTAGCGGGAGGGCTTACGAGCAGTACTTC.

This rearrangement joins TRBV11-2 to TRBJ2-1, with 13 bases identical to TRBD2. Germline loops: CDR1 SGHAT, CDR2 FQNNGV. The trim removed 3 bases at V and 1 base at J, leaving 6 bases unmatched. This CDR3 contains 18 residues. CDR3 bases: TGTGCCAGCAGCTTGGGGACTAGCGGGATCTTATCCTACAATGAGCAGTTCTTC. It codes for CASSLGTSGILSYNEQFF. Combining the CDR3 with reference TRBV11-2 and TRBJ2-1 gives the whole variable domain EAGVAQSPRYKIIEKRQSVAFWCNPISGHATLYWYQQILGQGPKLLIQFQNNGVVDDSQLPKDRFSAERLKGVDSTLKIQPAKLEDSAVYLCASSLGTSGILSYNEQFFGPGTRLTVL.

The chain is built from TRBV11-1 and TRBJ2-1; D may be TRBD2 (6 bases). The CDR3 covers 15 residues. Germline V gives CDR1 SGHAT, CDR2 FQDESV (reference sequence). The V gene lost 4 bases and the J gene lost 4 bases, with 14 bases spanning the gap. The CDR3 DNA follows: TGTGCCAGCAGCTCCTCCGGGACTGGGTACAATGAGCAGTTCTTC. As protein: CASSSSGTGYNEQFF.